Listed here are 26 T cell receptor beta chains from one sample, sequenced in a study of blood T cell repertoires in COVID-19. Some clones are missing from TCRdb's copy, which holds only in-frame ones; the method was immunoSEQ multiplex PCR. The sample carries hundreds of thousands of clones, about 84% recorded once. Material for sequencing was peripheral blood. The receptors come from a woman older than 75 with COVID-19, enrolled during active disease.

This chain uses TRBV5-6 with TRBJ1-1; a weak D match, TRBD1 (6 bases). V lost 0 bases, J lost 1 base, and 13 bases lay in between. The CDR3 consists of 16 residues. Germline V gene sequence: CDR1 SGHDT, CDR2 YYEEEE. CDR3 sequence (DNA): TGTGCCAGCAGCTTGGTACAGGGCGGGAGGAACACTGAAGCTTTCTTT. The encoded protein is CASSLVQGGRNTEAFF.

This clone came up once. The V gene is TRBV7-7, the J gene TRBJ2-3; D may be TRBD2 (6 bases). The V end lost 5 bases, the J end lost 3 bases, and 15 bases lay between the germline ends. The CDR3 totals 15 residues. The germline gives CDR1 SSHAT, CDR2 FNYEAQ (reference sequence). In nucleotides, the CDR3 is TGTGCCAGCAGCCCCATCGGGGGAGCTACAGATACGCAGTATTTT. Translated, it gives CASSPIGGATDTQYF. Based on the CDR3 plus reference TRBV7-7 and TRBJ2-3, the full variable domain is GAGVSQSPRYKVTKRGQDVTLRCDPISSHATLYWYQQALGQGPEFLTYFNYEAQPDKSGLPSDRFSAERPEGSISTLTIQRTEQRDSAMYRCASSPIGGATDTQYFGPGTRLTVL.

The chain is built from TRBV10-3 and TRBJ2-7, with D unresolved. Germline CDR1 and CDR2: ENHRY and SYGVKD. The CDR3 has 11 amino acids. V lost 3 bases and J 3 bases, leaving 3 bases between the germline ends. The CDR3 DNA follows: TGTGCCATCAGTGACAGCTACGAGCAGTACTTC. This encodes CAISDSYEQYF.

This clone occurred once. The chain combines TRBV28 with TRBJ1-1; perhaps TRBD1 as D (5 bases). The CDR3 runs to 13 residues. The V and J ends lost 3 bases and 5 bases respectively, with 10 bases between them. Germline loops: CDR1 MDHEN, CDR2 SYDVKM. The CDR3 here is CASSFKGRTEAFF. The CDR3 nucleotides are TGTGCCAGCAGTTTCAAGGGGCGGACTGAAGCTTTCTTT. Complete variable domain (other parts from reference TRBV28 and TRBJ1-1): DVKVTQSSRYLVKRTGEKVFLECVQDMDHENMFWYRQDPGLGLRLIYFSYDVKMKEKGDIPEGYSVSREKKERFSLILESASTNQTSMYLCASSFKGRTEAFFGQGTRLTVV.

This chain joins TRBV28 and TRBJ2-7; a possible D gene is TRBD1 (5 bases). There are 15 residues in the CDR3. Trimming removed 6 bases at V and 6 bases at J, with 21 bases between. Germline V lookup: CDR1 MDHEN, CDR2 SYDVKM. CDR3 amino acids: CASRRSLGAAGEQYF. CDR3 DNA: TGTGCCAGCAGACGGTCGCTAGGGGCGGCAGGCGAGCAGTACTTC.

The chain uses TRBV19 and TRBJ2-2; TRBD2 matches at 9 bases. The CDR3 extends over 14 amino acids. Germline-derived CDR1 and CDR2 are LNHDA and SQIVND (reference sequence). The junction had 1 base not matched to a gene; V was cut back by 3 bases and J by 5 bases. The CDR3 DNA reads TGTGCCAGTAGTATCAGCGGGGGGACCGGGGAGCTGTTTTTT. It encodes CASSISGGTGELFF.

This chain links TRBV5-4 with TRBJ2-5; the D gene is possibly TRBD2 (6 bases). V lost 7 bases and J lost 5, with 12 bases in between. The CDR3 is made up of 12 amino acids. The germline V gene has CDR1 SGHNT and CDR2 YYREEE (reference sequence). The CDR3 DNA is TGTGCCAGCTCGGGGGTATACGAGACCCAGTACTTC. It codes for CASSGVYETQYF.

The rearrangement links TRBV2 to TRBJ2-5, with TRBD2 matching over 13 bases. The CDR3 totals 18 residues. J was trimmed by 2 bases and V by 5 bases; bases with no gene match: 11. Germline CDR1 SNHLY, CDR2 FYNNEI. The CDR3 region has the DNA TGTGCCAGCAGTCACCCCGGGGCGACTAGCGGGGGGCAAGAGACCCAGTACTTC. Its protein is CASSHPGATSGGQETQYF.

The chain has TRBV6-5 and TRBJ1-4; 7 bases are shared with TRBD1. The CDR3 is 14 residues long. Unmatched junction bases numbered 2, after V lost 5 bases and J lost 2 bases. The germline CDR1 and CDR2 sequences are MNHEY and SVGAGI. This CDR3 reads CASSKQGTNEKLFF. In DNA, the CDR3 is TGTGCCAGCAGTAAACAGGGGACTAATGAAAAACTGTTTTTT.

Regarding this clone: Relative to the germline gene, one junction end is altered; a read error may explain this. The gene calls are TRBV5-1 and TRBJ1-6; 7 bases fit TRBD1. The CDR3 covers 15 residues. Germline V lookup: CDR1 SGHRS, CDR2 YFSETQ. The CDR3 protein is CASSFRDRVNSLLHF. The CDR3 DNA sequence: TGCGCCAGCAGCTTCCGGGACAGAGTTAATTCACTCCTCCACTTT.

The rearrangement uses TRBV2 and TRBJ1-4, with D maybe TRBD1 (6 bases). The CDR3 consists of 15 residues. The V end lost 0 bases, the J end lost 3 bases, and 8 bases lay between the germline ends. Germline V gene lookup returns CDR1 SNHLY and CDR2 FYNNEI. In DNA, the CDR3 is TGTGCCAGCAGTGAAGCACAGGGCCCTAATGAAAAACTGTTTTTT. Translation gives CASSEAQGPNEKLFF.

This clone was seen once. The V and J genes are TRBV29-1 and TRBJ1-1, with a weak D call TRBD1 (6 bases). Trimming stripped 8 bases from V and 0 bases from J, with 16 bases between. CDR1 is SQVTM, CDR2 ANQGSEA, per germline. This CDR3 is built from 14 residues. The CDR3 nucleotides are TGCAGCATCACAGGGCAGACAATGAACACTGAAGCTTTCTTT. Translating it yields CSITGQTMNTEAFF.

In its sample, this clone was seen once. V gene TRBV19 combines with J gene TRBJ1-1; possible D gene TRBD1, 6 bases. The V end was cut by 9 bases, the J end by 10 bases, with 24 bases between. The CDR3 length is 14 residues. Germline V gene lookup returns CDR1 LNHDA and CDR2 SQIVND (reference sequence). The CDR3 DNA is TGTGCCAGCACAACGGGACACACACCAACCGGAGCTTTCTTT. Protein sequence: CASTTGHTPTGAFF.

The rearrangement joins TRBV2 to TRBJ1-4, with 8 bases lining up with TRBD1. The germline gives CDR1 SNHLY, CDR2 FYNNEI. The CDR3 is made up of 16 amino acids. V lost 10 bases and J lost 2; bases outside the gene matches: 12. The CDR3 here is CAIPTGALGTNEKLFF. The CDR3 DNA reads as TGTGCCATTCCGACAGGGGCATTGGGGACTAATGAAAAACTGTTTTTT.

The chain is built from TRBV3-1 (or the pseudogene TRBV3-2) and TRBJ2-3; 12 bases align to TRBD2. Germline V lookup: CDR1 LGHDT, CDR2 YNNKEL (reference sequence). This CDR3 has 17 residues. The V segment lost 5 bases and the J segment 0 bases; nucleotides outside the gene matches: 6. CDR3 in DNA: TGTGCCAGCAGCTCACTAGCGGGGGGCCGTAGCACAGATACGCAGTATTTT. Protein product: CASSSLAGGRSTDTQYF.

The CDR3 DNA sequence: TGTGCCAGCAGCCAAGGGTGGGGGGTCAATGAGCAGTTCTTC. It specifies CASSQGWGVNEQFF. This sequence joins TRBV3-1 (or the pseudogene TRBV3-2) and TRBJ2-1; TRBD2 is a possible D gene (6 bases). V shed 1 base and J shed 6 bases, with 10 bases lying between them. This CDR3 is 14 amino acids long. Per germline, CDR1 LGHDT and CDR2 YNNKEL (reference sequence).

J is TRBJ1-5 and V is TRBV6-5; TRBD1 agrees at 8 bases. Per the germline V gene, CDR1 is MNHEY and CDR2 is SVGAGI. J gave up 1 base and V 5 bases, and 4 bases lay outside the gene matches. The CDR3 spans 15 residues. CDR3 loop: CASSPTGASNQPQHF. The CDR3 coding sequence is TGTGCCAGCAGTCCGACAGGGGCGAGCAATCAGCCCCAGCATTTT.

This clone was observed once. The rearrangement uses TRBV7-3 and TRBJ2-5, with a possible D match to TRBD2 (6 bases). The germline CDR1 and CDR2 sequences are SGHTA and FQGTGA. The CDR3 extends over 13 amino acids. The V end was cut by 4 bases, the J end by 1 base, with 7 bases between. DNA of the CDR3: TGTGCCAGCAGCTCCGGGAGCCAAGAGACCCAGTACTTC. Protein sequence: CASSSGSQETQYF.

The rearrangement uses TRBV6-5 and TRBJ1-6; D unresolved. Germline loops: CDR1 MNHEY, CDR2 SVGAGI. This CDR3 spans 15 amino acids. Between the trimmed V and J ends, which lost 2 bases and 16 bases, there was a span of 21 bases. CDR3 sequence: CASSYRQWPGTWLHF. The CDR3 nucleotides read TGTGCCAGCAGTTACCGCCAGTGGCCGGGAACCTGGCTCCACTTT.

The chain uses TRBV5-1 and TRBJ1-6; 8 positions match TRBD1. The CDR3 consists of 18 residues. V lost 0 bases to trimming and J lost 8 bases; unmatched junction nucleotides: 13. CDR1 SGHRS and CDR2 YFSETQ come from the germline V gene. The CDR3 spells CASSLAGTGSTDDSPLHF. The CDR3 bases are TGCGCCAGCAGCTTGGCCGGGACAGGTTCGACTGATGATTCACCCCTCCACTTT.

The V gene is TRBV5-1, the J gene TRBJ2-3; TRBD2 matches at 9 bases. The CDR3 is 13 residues long. V trimming: 6 bases; J trimming: 5 bases; junction bases outside the gene matches: 4. Germline CDR1 and CDR2: SGHRS and YFSETQ. CDR3 in amino acids: CASNLAGKDTQYF. The CDR3 nucleotides read TGCGCCAGCAACCTAGCGGGGAAAGATACGCAGTATTTT.

Note on this clone: At the DNA level, this CDR3 is encoded by other sequences in the same sample as well. The chain links TRBV29-1 to TRBJ2-3; D gene unclear. V was trimmed by 3 bases and J by 1 base, leaving 5 bases between them. There are 12 residues in the CDR3. Germline V gives CDR1 SQVTM, CDR2 ANQGSEA. The CDR3 DNA is TGCAGCGTTGACACAGGCACAGATACGCAGTATTTT. It is translated as CSVDTGTDTQYF.

This rearrangement joins TRBV5-1 to TRBJ2-3; weak D call: TRBD2 (5 bases). Germline V gives CDR1 SGHRS, CDR2 YFSETQ. The CDR3 contains 14 residues. Trimming cost V 6 bases and J 0 bases, with 11 bases left between them. For the CDR3, the DNA is TGCGCCAGCAAAGCGGTCTCTAGCACAGATACGCAGTATTTT. This gives the protein CASKAVSSTDTQYF.

The rearrangement joins TRBV28 to TRBJ2-1; the D gene is possibly TRBD1 (5 bases). This CDR3 contains 13 residues. Trimming removed 7 bases from V and 10 bases from J, with 17 bases in between. Germline CDR1 reads MDHEN; CDR2 reads SYDVKM. CDR3 region: CASTSPPWGEQFF. The CDR3 bases are TGTGCCAGCACGTCCCCCCCTTGGGGCGAGCAGTTCTTC.

This clone was counted only a few times. The rearrangement links TRBV6-5 to TRBJ1-2; 7 bases map to TRBD1. V dropped 5 bases and J dropped 7; count of bases not matched to a gene: 13. Germline V lookup: CDR1 MNHEY, CDR2 SVGAGI. The CDR3 totals 15 residues. CDR3 coding DNA: TGTGCCAGCAGTCCTGATAGCCGGGACAGAGGTGGCTACACCTTC. It encodes CASSPDSRDRGGYTF.

The rearrangement links TRBV6-5 to TRBJ1-2, with D perhaps matching TRBD1 (6 bases). V was cut by 0 bases and J by 4 bases, with 9 bases left in between. Looked up from germline, CDR1 is MNHEY and CDR2 is SVGAGI. The CDR3 loop spans 14 amino acids. For the CDR3, the DNA is TGTGCCAGCAGTTACTCAGGGGGACCCTATGGCTACACCTTC. Translated, it gives CASSYSGGPYGYTF.